This is a list of T cell receptor beta chains from one sample in a study of T cell responses to AZD1222 COVID-19 vaccine. Measured with immunoSEQ multiplex PCR; TCRdb has only the in-frame clones, and not every one. The sample includes around 74,000 clones, 92% of them seen just once. The source was peripheral blood, collected on day 0 of MenACWY control vaccination. The origin of the receptors is an adult in good health. Both conserved end residues are trimmed from each CDR3.

TRBV6-5	TRBJ1-4	ASRGTFEGEKLF
TRBV5-8	TRBJ1-4	ASSPGQGSLPTNEKLF
TRBV11-2	TRBJ1-2	ASSLEGSGGYT
TRBV30	TRBJ1-2	AWSSPLFDYGYT
TRBV7-6	TRBJ2-2	ASSTRQGAGELF
TRBV30	TRBJ2-7	AWSGPSATGNFPYEQY
TRBV2	TRBJ2-3	ASTRTGLAADTQY
TRBV5-4	TRBJ2-7	ASSLGGSSYEQY
TRBV11-1	TRBJ2-1	ASSLLVGDPYNEQF
TRBV10-3	TRBJ2-5	AISESLAGGETQY
TRBV9	TRBJ2-7	ASSPTPQVGSYEQY
TRBV5-1	TRBJ1-2	ASSLVGGPGSNYGYT
TRBV19	TRBJ2-5	ASSIRLAETQY
TRBV9	TRBJ1-6	ASSWGGTYNSPLH
TRBV7-9	TRBJ1-1	ASRRDRNTEAF
TRBV7-2	TRBJ2-2	ASRPGHGNTGELF
TRBV9	TRBJ2-2	ASRGTTGIANWGTGELF
TRBV19	TRBJ1-6	ASTRDGGISPLH
TRBV12-3/TRBV12-4	TRBJ1-5	ASSLEAQPQH
TRBV9	TRBJ1-4	ASSLPQGGNEKLF
TRBV28	TRBJ1-5	ASGGPNQPQH
TRBV28	TRBJ1-1	ASSLSSLTEAF
TRBV11-2	TRBJ2-1	ASSLFGTYNEQF
TRBV29-1	TRBJ1-2	SVAGNYGYT
TRBV29-1	TRBJ1-5	SVERDRNLDSNQPQH
TRBV7-6	TRBJ1-2	ASSLEVTGLGYT
TRBV28	TRBJ2-1	ASSLLAGSVANEQF
TRBV5-6	TRBJ1-2	ANSLGGANYGYT
TRBV6-2/TRBV6-3	TRBJ2-3	ASSHSQGKITDTQY
TRBV3-1/TRBV3-2	TRBJ2-7	ASSHGQTYEQY
TRBV11-3	TRBJ2-5	ASTGRAGGPGETQY
TRBV14	TRBJ2-1	ASSQDLQAGGPSYNEQF
TRBV6-2/TRBV6-3	TRBJ2-1	ASSPSHHPNEQF
TRBV11-3	TRBJ2-2	ASSLDLGGNTGELF
TRBV28	TRBJ2-7	ASCSATRTVGEQY
TRBV10-2	TRBJ1-2	ASSESEGQVGSYT
TRBV5-6	TRBJ1-6	ASSLDRRSSSYNSPLH
TRBV28	TRBJ2-7	ASSFPQGGDEQY
TRBV7-9	TRBJ2-7	ASSLSPGLAGESYEQY
TRBV19	TRBJ1-3	ASAGGDAGNTIY
TRBV30	TRBJ2-1	AWSISPKQF
TRBV5-1	TRBJ1-2	ASSPGADRNYGYT
TRBV19	TRBJ2-4	ASSPSRQGSIQY
TRBV28	TRBJ2-3	ASSDSGSTDTQY
TRBV7-9	TRBJ2-5	ASRSTTGLAGVRQETQY
TRBV19	TRBJ2-1	ASSLAGSYNEQF
TRBV15	TRBJ2-5	ATSRVGLGETQY
TRBV27	TRBJ2-6	ASRQEGFSGANVLT
TRBV10-2	TRBJ1-5	ASSEAGTGGRQPQH
TRBV11-3	TRBJ1-4	ASSLGTGENEKLF